These 19 T cell receptor beta chains were all obtained from the same sample, sequenced in a study of Ad26.COV2.S vaccination and SARS-CoV-2 variants. Described treatment: some 20 received Ad26.COV2.S at low or high dose, single or two shots; roughly five received placebo; per-sample allocation not given. Material that was analyzed had been drawn on day 63 after the first vaccine or placebo injection. The method was immunoSEQ multiplex PCR; TCRdb's version includes in-frame clones alone and lacks a portion of them. This sample has about 400,000 clones, with 89% found just once. Sample: peripheral blood, taken in a trial of Ad26.COV2.S vaccine versus placebo. These receptors all come from a person between 18 and 60 years old who received the Ad26.COV2.S COVID-19 vaccine or a placebo.

This rearrangement joins TRBV10-3 to TRBJ2-7, with TRBD1 matching over 7 bases. There are 15 residues in the CDR3. Germline values: CDR1 ENHRY, CDR2 SYGVKD. V shed 5 bases and J 5 bases; nucleotides not matched to a gene: 12. In DNA, the CDR3 is TGTGCCATCAGTACCGGGACAGATATTAGACACGAGCAGTACTTC. The encoded protein is CAISTGTDIRHEQYF.

This chain connects TRBV13 to TRBJ2-1; 9 nucleotides line up with TRBD1. V lost 3 bases and J lost 8; bases outside the gene matches: 11. The length of the CDR3 is 16 residues. Germline lookup yields CDR1 PRHDT and CDR2 FYEKMQ (reference sequence). DNA of the CDR3: TGTGCCAGCAGCTTGCCCGGGACAGGGCCTAGGGATGAGCAGTTCTTC. It codes for CASSLPGTGPRDEQFF.

The chain has TRBV28 and TRBJ2-7, with D possibly TRBD1 on 5 matching bases. The germline gives CDR1 MDHEN, CDR2 SYDVKM. V was clipped by 3 bases and J by 3 bases, with 9 bases between them. There are 13 residues in the CDR3. The CDR3 DNA reads as TGTGCCAGCAGTTTCGGCACAGGCTACGAGCAGTACTTC. Residues: CASSFGTGYEQYF.

The chain employs TRBV19 and TRBJ1-6; tentatively, D is TRBD1 (5 bases). This CDR3 comprises 14 residues. Trimming shortened V by 7 bases and J by 7 bases, and 14 bases separated the two germline ends. Germline CDR1 reads LNHDA; CDR2 reads SQIVND (reference sequence). CDR3 sequence: CASNPGRRNSPLHF. For the CDR3, the DNA is TGTGCCAGTAATCCGGGACGGCGAAATTCACCCCTCCACTTT.

This chain connects TRBV24-1 to TRBJ1-5; 8 nucleotides agree with TRBD1. Per germline, CDR1 KGHDR and CDR2 SFDVKD. V shed 10 bases and J 0 bases; nucleotides not matched to a gene: 10. CDR3 length equals 16 residues. The CDR3 coding sequence is TGTGCCACTAGGACAGGGCCTTCTTATAGCAATCAGCCCCAGCATTTT. It is translated as CATRTGPSYSNQPQHF.

J is TRBJ2-7 and V is TRBV10-3, with 7 bases matching TRBD2. This CDR3 spans 14 amino acids. CDR1 is ENHRY, CDR2 SYGVKD, per germline. V lost 5 bases and J lost 9; bases outside the gene matches: 13. CDR3 nucleotides: TGTGCCATCAGTCAAGCGGGGCAGGCTACGGGGCAGTACTTC. Translating gives CAISQAGQATGQYF.

V and J are TRBV5-6 and TRBJ2-6; D uncertain. CDR3 length equals 14 residues. Looked up from germline, CDR1 is SGHDT and CDR2 is YYEEEE. V shed 7 bases and J shed 0 bases, with 8 bases lying between them. CDR3 loop: CASGTSSGANVLTF. The CDR3 bases are TGTGCCAGCGGTACCTCCTCTGGGGCCAACGTCCTGACTTTC.

This clone occurred once. The rearrangement links TRBV11-3 to TRBJ2-2, with TRBD1 as a possible D gene (6 bases). V lost 1 base to trimming and J lost 4 bases, with 10 bases between them. Per germline, CDR1 SGHNT and CDR2 YENEEA. The CDR3 totals 15 residues. The chain's CDR3 is CASSLVSRGTGELFF. CDR3 sequence (DNA): TGTGCCAGCAGCTTAGTTTCCAGGGGCACCGGGGAGCTGTTTTTT. Using reference TRBV11-3 and TRBJ2-2 for the parts outside the CDR3, the full variable domain is EAGVVQSPRYKIIEKKQPVAFWCNPISGHNTLYWYLQNLGQGPELLIRYENEEAVDDSQLPKDRFSAERLKGVDSTLKIQPAELGDSAVYLCASSLVSRGTGELFFGEGSRLTVL.

This chain joins TRBV7-9 and TRBJ2-7; D remains ambiguous. The CDR3 loop spans 12 amino acids. With 2 bases removed from V and 6 bases from J, the gap between germline ends came to 8 bases. CDR1 is SEHNR and CDR2 is FQNEAQ in the germline V gene (reference sequence). DNA for the CDR3: TGTGCCAGCAGCTTACTCGATTCCGAGCAGTACTTC. The encoded protein is CASSLLDSEQYF.

The chain joins TRBV29-1 to TRBJ2-5, with D tentatively TRBD1 or TRBD2 (5 bases each). The CDR3 runs to 17 residues. The germline V gene encodes CDR1 SQVTM and CDR2 ANQGSEA. V lost 3 bases and J lost 5, with 25 bases in between. The CDR3 sequence is CSVEHTSGVTVGETQYF. The CDR3 nucleotides are TGCAGCGTTGAGCATACTAGTGGGGTGACAGTGGGTGAGACCCAGTACTTC.

This chain connects TRBV19 to TRBJ1-3; D unresolved. In germline, CDR1 is LNHDA, CDR2 SQIVND (reference sequence). V was clipped by 7 bases and J by 0 bases, with 16 bases between them. This CDR3 contains 16 residues. The CDR3 reads CASKLAGVDSGNTIYF. CDR3 nucleotides: TGTGCCAGTAAATTGGCGGGCGTGGACTCTGGAAACACCATATATTTT.

The rearrangement uses TRBV2 and TRBJ1-5; D is undetermined. The CDR3 is made up of 14 amino acids. Trimming left V 2 bases short and J 7 bases short, with 12 bases between. CDR1 SNHLY and CDR2 FYNNEI come from the germline V gene. CDR3 DNA sequence: TGTGCCAGCAGTGAATTCGGGGTTCGACAGCCCCAGCATTTT. Translated, it gives CASSEFGVRQPQHF.

This chain connects TRBV9 to TRBJ2-3; D call uncertain. The CDR3 totals 11 residues. The V end lost 5 bases, the J end lost 2 bases, and 3 bases lay between the germline ends. Per germline, CDR1 SGDLS and CDR2 YYNGEE. Here the CDR3 DNA reads TGTGCCAGCAGGGACACAGATACGCAGTATTTT. This gives the protein CASRDTDTQYF.

The count of this clone is one. The chain has TRBV2 and TRBJ2-7; 7 bases align to TRBD2. The CDR3 is 13 residues long. The V and J ends lost 6 bases and 4 bases, in that order; junction bases with no gene match: 6. Germline values: CDR1 SNHLY, CDR2 FYNNEI. The CDR3 sequence: CASSGGRGYEQYF. DNA of the CDR3: TGTGCCAGCAGCGGGGGGAGAGGGTACGAGCAGTACTTC.

The gene calls are TRBV6-2 or TRBV6-3 and TRBJ2-7; 10 nucleotides line up with TRBD2. Unmatched junction bases numbered 9, after V lost 2 bases and J lost 11 bases. There are 14 residues in the CDR3. Germline loops: CDR1 MNHEY, CDR2 SVGEGT. In DNA, the CDR3 is TGTGCCAGCAGTTACAGGCCTAGCGGGAGTATCGAGTACTTC. It is translated as CASSYRPSGSIEYF.

The CDR3 here is CASSFPQGNTIYF. The DNA of the CDR3 is TGTGCCAGCAGTTTCCCACAAGGGAACACCATATATTTT. This chain connects TRBV12-3 or TRBV12-4 to TRBJ1-3; D unclear. The CDR3 loop spans 13 amino acids. Between the trimmed V and J ends, which lost 3 bases and 7 bases, there was a span of 10 bases.

The chain employs TRBV11-1 and TRBJ2-7; possible D gene TRBD2, 7 bases. Trimming shortened V by 2 bases and J by 4 bases, and 12 bases separated the two germline ends. The CDR3 extends over 14 amino acids. Germline CDR1 SGHAT, CDR2 FQDESV (reference sequence). The DNA for the CDR3 is TGTGCCAGCAGCTTACGGGGGGCCGGGTACGAGCAGTACTTC. Its protein product is CASSLRGAGYEQYF.

V usage is TRBV28 and J usage is TRBJ2-7; 7 positions match TRBD1. The CDR3 sequence is 17 residues long. The junction had 10 bases not matched to a gene; V was cut back by 2 bases and J by 0 bases. Germline V lookup: CDR1 MDHEN, CDR2 SYDVKM. For the CDR3, the DNA is TGTGCCAGCAGTTTAGCCGGGACAGCATCTACCTCCTACGAGCAGTACTTC. This codes for CASSLAGTASTSYEQYF.

The chain couples TRBV24-1 to TRBJ1-5; 7 positions agree with TRBD1. There are 14 residues in the CDR3. The J segment lost 3 bases and the V segment lost 5 bases, leaving 3 bases of the junction unmatched. The germline CDR1 and CDR2 sequences are KGHDR and SFDVKD. The CDR3 DNA sequence: TGTGCCACCAGTGGAGGGACAGTCAATCAGCCCCAGCATTTT. Protein sequence: CATSGGTVNQPQHF.